This TCR beta chain came from a study of blood T cells in healthy people across ages. In germline, CDR1 is SGHTA, CDR2 FQGNSA. CDR3 length: 15 amino acids. Trimming shortened V by 1 base and J by 2 bases, and 11 bases separated the two germline ends. Primers used in a second PCR of roughly 6 to 12 cycles were a sample-barcoded 5' primer and a J-beta primer mix. TCRdb itself ran the 5' RACE reads through MiXCR, one entry per CDR3 protein. The sample comprises 800,000 or so distinct CDR3 sequences, around 25% of which are singletons, and approximately 4% rests with the top ten. Caucasian individuals from Russia who were healthy and aged 6 to 90 acted as donors. Another study also made use of these data, one on T cells of mothers and their children.

The origin of this receptor is a boy aged 5-17 years in good health. This rearrangement joins TRBV7-2 to TRBJ2-5; no clear D. The source material was blood. CDR3 sequence: CASSLVWQRQETQYF. In DNA form, the CDR3 reads TGTGCCAGCAGCTTAGTATGGCAGCGTCAAGAGACCCAGTACTTC.